The sequence of this TCR beta chain was determined in a study of regulatory T cells in long-lasting Graves disease. The time point was: newly diagnosed GD, antithyroid drugs for less than 3 months. The authors made the TCR library using RNA they extracted from PBMCs. This clonotype has a count of ten or more. The CDR3 sequence is 16 residues long. CDR1 is KGHSH and CDR2 is LQKENI in the germline V gene. Trimming cost V 3 bases and J 1 base; bases outside gene matches: 7. Arm-PCR of CDR3 regions and iRepertoire HTBI primers were used to build TCR beta libraries. TCRdb re-called the multiplex PCR reads with MiXCR, one entry per CDR3 protein. This sample has approximately 490,000 distinct CDR3 sequences; around 15% occur once, and the top ten carry less than 15%. This sample was also put to use in a study of T cells in Graves' hyperthyroidism and ophthalmopathy.

This material consisted of peripheral blood mononuclear cells (PBMCs), taken at new diagnosis, from a patient treated with antithyroid drugs. This receptor was identified in a man aged 35 to 55 with Graves disease. The chain combines TRBV18 with TRBJ1-2; 8 bases map to TRBD1. The CDR3 region is CASSPMTGEVNYGYTF. The DNA for the CDR3 is TGTGCCAGCTCACCGATGACAGGGGAGGTTAACTATGGCTACACCTTC.